Following are 14 T cell receptor beta chains from one sample sequenced in a study of vaccination effects on CD4 cells after COVID-19. Using immunoSEQ multiplex PCR, the repertoire was profiled, and TCRdb retains in-frame clones only, with some absent. The sample shows tens of thousands of clones, approximately 74% of them seen only once. These TCRs' antigens remain unknown. Before sequencing took place, the ViraFEST assay used viral peptide pools to expand antigen-specific CD4+ T cells. The culture ran for 10 days before CD4+ T cells were isolated. The sequencing used CD4+ T cells from PBMCs cultured with HCoV-229E spike peptides, collected before COVID-19 vaccination. The receptors stem from a human donor who received a COVID-19 vaccine.

This sequence joins TRBV24-1 and TRBJ2-6; 9 bases fit TRBD1. The V and J ends lost 9 bases and 2 bases, in that order; junction bases with no gene match: 4. This CDR3 is built from 15 residues. Germline V CDR1 and CDR2: KGHDR, SFDVKD. CDR3 coding DNA: TGTGCCACCGGAACAGGGGGCGCTGGGGCCAACGTCCTGACTTTC. Translation: CATGTGGAGANVLTF.

V and J are TRBV4-3 and TRBJ1-2, with 9 bases that match TRBD1. Germline-derived CDR1 and CDR2 are LGHNA and YSLEER. The V gene end was trimmed by 2 bases and the J gene end by 8 bases; junction bases not matched to a gene: 6. The CDR3 contains 14 residues. CDR3 in DNA: TGCGCCAGCAGCCAACCCGACAGGGGGATCGGCTACACCTTC. It translates to CASSQPDRGIGYTF.

This chain connects TRBV7-2 to TRBJ2-3, with D perhaps matching TRBD2 (6 bases). This CDR3 region has 15 residues. The V and J ends lost 1 base and 2 bases respectively, with 10 bases between them. Germline V CDR1 and CDR2: SGHTA, FQGNSA. The DNA for the CDR3 is TGTGCCAGCAGCTTAGGACTAGTGCACACAGATACGCAGTATTTT. It specifies CASSLGLVHTDTQYF.

The rearrangement links TRBV9 to TRBJ1-2, with no clear D. The CDR3 runs to 13 residues. Germline V gives CDR1 SGDLS, CDR2 YYNGEE. Trimming removed 0 bases from V and 3 bases from J, with 6 bases in between. The CDR3 bases are TGTGCCAGCAGCGTAGGGGAAGACTATGGCTACACCTTC. It translates to CASSVGEDYGYTF.

The gene calls are TRBV24-1 and TRBJ2-1; TRBD1 aligns across 8 bases. Germline-derived CDR1 and CDR2 are KGHDR and SFDVKD. After removal of 0 bases from V and 5 bases from J, the junction contained 2 bases not matched to a gene. This CDR3 spans 15 amino acids. The CDR3 sequence: CATSDLRTGNNEQFF. As DNA, the CDR3 is TGTGCCACCAGTGATTTGCGGACAGGGAACAATGAGCAGTTCTTC.

V usage is TRBV6-5 and J usage is TRBJ1-4, with a weak D call TRBD1 (5 bases). Trimming took 0 bases from V and 1 from J, leaving 6 bases between them. From germline, CDR1 is MNHEY and CDR2 SVGAGI. The CDR3 totals 15 residues. CDR3: CASSYSGQTNEKLFF. The CDR3 DNA follows: TGTGCCAGCAGTTACTCGGGGCAAACTAATGAAAAACTGTTTTTT.

The chain is built from TRBV6-5 and TRBJ2-2; weak D call: TRBD2 (6 bases). Germline V gene lookup returns CDR1 MNHEY and CDR2 SVGAGI. Between the trimmed V and J ends, which lost 4 bases and 5 bases, there was a span of 11 bases. CDR3 length equals 14 residues. Written as DNA, the CDR3 is TGTGCCAGCAGTTGGGGGACTTTTACCGGGGAGCTGTTTTTT. This codes for CASSWGTFTGELFF.

This clone occurred once. The rearrangement uses TRBV28 and TRBJ1-6, with a weak D call TRBD1 (6 bases). V lost 10 bases and J lost 9, with 19 bases in between. This CDR3 has 14 amino acids. Germline assignment: CDR1 MDHEN and CDR2 SYDVKM. DNA for the CDR3: TGTGCCACCGACAGGTCGCTGGGGAGTTCACCCCTCCACTTT. It codes for CATDRSLGSSPLHF.

J is TRBJ2-5 and V is TRBV5-4, with 7 bases aligning to TRBD2. The V gene end was trimmed by 4 bases and the J gene end by 5 bases; junction bases not matched to a gene: 8. This CDR3 spans 14 amino acids. Germline CDR1 is SGHNT and CDR2 is YYREEE (reference sequence). DNA for the CDR3: TGTGCCAGCAGCCGCTCGGGGGGTTGGGAGACCCAGTACTTC. This encodes CASSRSGGWETQYF.

This clone has just a few counts. The chain employs TRBV29-1 and TRBJ1-3; D not certain. Trimming removed 4 bases from V and 8 bases from J, with 6 bases in between. The CDR3 totals 10 residues. The germline CDR1 and CDR2 sequences are SQVTM and ANQGSEA. The CDR3 coding sequence is TGCAGCGTTGGTGGGGACACCATATATTTT. Its protein is CSVGGDTIYF.

This clone was picked up one time. The CDR3 region has the DNA TGTGCCAGCAGCCCTCCGGGACCGCATTACAATGAGCAGTTCTTC. Translation gives CASSPPGPHYNEQFF. V usage is TRBV21-1 and J usage is TRBJ2-1. TRBV21-1 is a listed pseudogene. The CDR3 totals 15 residues.

V and J are TRBV19 and TRBJ2-2; 7 bases match TRBD2. The CDR3 has 14 amino acids. CDR1 and CDR2 from the germline V gene are LNHDA and SQIVND (reference sequence). Germline trimming cut 1 base from V and 4 bases from J; bases unmatched to any gene: 0. The CDR3 DNA reads TGTGCCAGTAGTATAGGGGGGGGCACCGGGGAGCTGTTTTTT. This gives the protein CASSIGGGTGELFF. The full variable domain, its missing parts supplied by reference TRBV19 and TRBJ2-2, is DGGITQSPKYLFRKEGQNVTLSCEQNLNHDAMYWYRQDPGQGLRLIYYSQIVNDFQKGDIAEGYSVSREKKESFPLTVTSAQKNPTAFYLCASSIGGGTGELFFGEGSRLTVL.

A note on this clone: This specimen includes other DNA sequences encoding the same CDR3. The V call is TRBV6-5, the J call TRBJ2-1; no reliable D call. With 6 bases removed from V and 0 bases from J, the gap between germline ends came to 6 bases. The length of the CDR3 is 13 residues. CDR1 is MNHEY and CDR2 is SVGAGI in the germline V gene. The CDR3 sequence: CASRGSSYNEQFF. CDR3 coding DNA: TGTGCCAGCAGAGGCAGCTCCTACAATGAGCAGTTCTTC.

CDR3: CSAGVGNEKLFF. CDR3 coding DNA: TGCAGCGCTGGGGTTGGTAATGAAAAACTGTTTTTT. This chain links TRBV29-1 with TRBJ1-4; D is uncertain. V dropped 7 bases and J dropped 4 bases, with 10 bases sitting between them. Germline CDR1 is SQVTM and CDR2 is ANQGSEA. The CDR3 covers 12 residues.